The entry below gives a single T cell receptor beta chain sequence along with its context. Researchers prepared the TCRbeta library using unique molecular identifiers, the study reports. TCRdb fed the PCR reads into MiXCR, producing one record per CDR3 protein. The profile covers 200,000 to 250,000 distinct CDR3 sequences, with about 23% appearing a single time and about 2.6% taken by the ten largest. These data come from a study of T-cell reconstitution after alpha-beta-depleted transplantation in children. This receptor was obtained from a girl aged 2 to 9 with Fanconi anemia, due to receive a stem cell transplant. Sequencing used PBMCs, obtained before TCRalphabeta/CD19-depleted stem cell transplant.

In DNA form, the CDR3 reads TGTGCCAGCAGCTTAGGAGTAGCGGGTAACACCTACGAGCAGTACTTC. This gives the protein CASSLGVAGNTYEQYF. The chain joins TRBV7-3 to TRBJ2-7; TRBD2 aligns across 7 bases. This CDR3 spans 16 amino acids. Germline V CDR1 and CDR2: SGHTA, FQGTGA. V lost 2 bases and J lost 2; bases outside the gene matches: 9.